The T cell receptor beta chain described here comes from a study of T cells in Graves' hyperthyroidism and ophthalmopathy. It was RNA transcripts that yielded the amplified TCR beta CDR3 regions. During a first-round RT-PCR of the TCR CDR3, the HTBI primer set was used. Each CDR3 protein gets one entry after TCRdb re-called the multiplex PCR reads with MiXCR. This sample has approximately 520,000 distinct CDR3 sequences, with less than 25% found just once. Uncontrolled infection, other autoimmune disease, pregnancy and lactation each barred patients from inclusion. CDR3 length: 14 amino acids. Germline lookup yields CDR1 MNHEY and CDR2 SVGAGI. For this clonotype: An end of the junction does not agree with germline; a read error may underlie this.

Sequencing was performed on blood. The sequence was obtained from a man between 18 and 29 years old with Graves' hyperthyroidism. The chain links TRBV6-5 to TRBJ1-2; D might be TRBD1 (6 bases). The CDR3 DNA sequence: TGTGCCTGCAGTTACTCACAGGGCTTCTATGGCTACACCTTC. It translates to CACSYSQGFYGYTF.